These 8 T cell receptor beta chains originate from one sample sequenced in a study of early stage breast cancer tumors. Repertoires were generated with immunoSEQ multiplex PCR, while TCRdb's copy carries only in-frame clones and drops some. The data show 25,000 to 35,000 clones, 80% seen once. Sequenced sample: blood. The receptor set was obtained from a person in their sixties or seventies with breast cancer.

The CDR3 region has the DNA TGTGCCAGCAGCTTAGACAGAACTAACTATGGCTACACCTTC. Protein product: CASSLDRTNYGYTF. The V gene is TRBV7-2, the J gene TRBJ1-2, with unresolved D. The CDR3 consists of 14 residues. Germline V lookup: CDR1 SGHTA, CDR2 FQGNSA. V was shortened by 1 base and J by 0 bases, with 6 bases between the two germline ends. Filled out from reference TRBV7-2 and TRBJ1-2, the complete variable domain reads GAGVSQSPSNKVTEKGKDVELRCDPISGHTALYWYRQSLGQGLEFLIYFQGNSAPDKSGLPSDRFSAERTGGSVSTLTIQRTQQEDSAVYLCASSLDRTNYGYTFGSGTRLTVV.

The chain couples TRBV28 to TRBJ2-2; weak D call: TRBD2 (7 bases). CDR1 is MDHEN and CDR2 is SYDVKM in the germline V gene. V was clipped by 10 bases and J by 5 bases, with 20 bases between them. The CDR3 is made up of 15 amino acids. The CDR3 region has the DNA TGTGCCATCCCGAAGCGGAGGGGGGGGACCGGGGAGCTGTTTTTT. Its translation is CAIPKRRGGTGELFF.

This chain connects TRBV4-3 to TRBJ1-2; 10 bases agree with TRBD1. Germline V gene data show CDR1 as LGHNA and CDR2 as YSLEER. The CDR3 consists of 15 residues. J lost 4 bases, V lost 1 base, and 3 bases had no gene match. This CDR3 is CASSQGQGAGYGYTF. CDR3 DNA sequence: TGCGCCAGCAGCCAAGGACAGGGGGCGGGCTATGGCTACACCTTC.

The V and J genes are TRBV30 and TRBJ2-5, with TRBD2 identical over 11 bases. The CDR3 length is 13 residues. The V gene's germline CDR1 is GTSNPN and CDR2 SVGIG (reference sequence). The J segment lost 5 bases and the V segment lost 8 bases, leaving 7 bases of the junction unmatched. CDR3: CALAGGRVETQYF. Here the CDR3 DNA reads TGTGCCCTAGCGGGAGGAAGGGTGGAGACCCAGTACTTC.

The CDR3: CASSYSDSRYGYTF. The CDR3 coding sequence is TGTGCCAGCAGTTACTCGGACAGCCGCTATGGCTACACCTTC. The chain recombines TRBV6-5 with TRBJ1-2; D is perhaps TRBD1 (6 bases). The CDR3 has 14 residues. Germline values: CDR1 MNHEY, CDR2 SVGAGI. With 0 bases removed from V and 4 bases from J, the gap between germline ends came to 9 bases.

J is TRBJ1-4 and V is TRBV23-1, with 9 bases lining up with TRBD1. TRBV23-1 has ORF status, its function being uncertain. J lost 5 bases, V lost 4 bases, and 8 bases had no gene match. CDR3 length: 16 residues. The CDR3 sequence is CASSRRQGVINEKLFF. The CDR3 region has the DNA TGCGCCAGCAGTCGGCGACAGGGGGTGATAAATGAAAAACTGTTTTTT.

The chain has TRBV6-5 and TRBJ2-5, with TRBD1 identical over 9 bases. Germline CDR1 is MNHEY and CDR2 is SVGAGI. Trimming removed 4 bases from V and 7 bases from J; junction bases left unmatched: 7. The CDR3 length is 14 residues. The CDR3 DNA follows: TGTGCCAGCAGTTTACTCGGGGGACAGGGGACCCAGTACTTC. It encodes CASSLLGGQGTQYF.

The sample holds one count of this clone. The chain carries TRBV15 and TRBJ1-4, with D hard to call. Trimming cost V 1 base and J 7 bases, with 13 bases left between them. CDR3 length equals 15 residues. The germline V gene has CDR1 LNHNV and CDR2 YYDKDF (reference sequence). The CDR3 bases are TGTGCCACCAGCAGAGTGAGGGAACTAGGTGAAAAACTGTTTTTT. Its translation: CATSRVRELGEKLFF.